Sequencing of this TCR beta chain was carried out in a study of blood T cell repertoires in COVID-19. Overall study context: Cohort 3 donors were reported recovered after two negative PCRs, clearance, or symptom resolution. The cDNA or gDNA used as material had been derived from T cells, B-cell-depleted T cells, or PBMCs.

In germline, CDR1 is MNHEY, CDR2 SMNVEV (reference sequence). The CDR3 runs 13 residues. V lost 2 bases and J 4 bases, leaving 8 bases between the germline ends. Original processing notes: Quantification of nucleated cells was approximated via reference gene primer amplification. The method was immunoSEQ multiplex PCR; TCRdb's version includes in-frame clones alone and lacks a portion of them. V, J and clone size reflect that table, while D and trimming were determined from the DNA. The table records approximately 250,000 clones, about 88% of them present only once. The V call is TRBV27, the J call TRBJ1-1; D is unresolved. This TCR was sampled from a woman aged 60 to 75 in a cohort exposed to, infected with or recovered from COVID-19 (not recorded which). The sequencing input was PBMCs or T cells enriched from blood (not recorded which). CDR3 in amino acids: CASSLGRSTEAFF. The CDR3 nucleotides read TGTGCCAGCAGTTTAGGTCGTAGCACTGAAGCTTTCTTT.